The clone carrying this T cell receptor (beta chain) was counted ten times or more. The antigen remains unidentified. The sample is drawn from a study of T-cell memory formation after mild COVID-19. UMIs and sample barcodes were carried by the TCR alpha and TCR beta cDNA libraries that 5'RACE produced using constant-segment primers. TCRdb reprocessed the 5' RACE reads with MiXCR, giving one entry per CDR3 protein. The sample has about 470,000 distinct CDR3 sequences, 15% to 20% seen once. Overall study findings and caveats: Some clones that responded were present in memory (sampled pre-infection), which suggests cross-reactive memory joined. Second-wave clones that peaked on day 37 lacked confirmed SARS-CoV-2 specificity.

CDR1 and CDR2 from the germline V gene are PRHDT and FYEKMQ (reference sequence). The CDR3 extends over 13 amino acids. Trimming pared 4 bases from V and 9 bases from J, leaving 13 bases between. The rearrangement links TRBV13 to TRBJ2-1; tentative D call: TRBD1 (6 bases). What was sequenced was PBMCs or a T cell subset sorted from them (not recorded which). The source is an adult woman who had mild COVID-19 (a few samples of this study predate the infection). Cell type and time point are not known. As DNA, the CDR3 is TGTGCCAGCAGCTCGGACAGCTCAGGTGAGCAGTTCTTC. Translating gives CASSSDSSGEQFF.